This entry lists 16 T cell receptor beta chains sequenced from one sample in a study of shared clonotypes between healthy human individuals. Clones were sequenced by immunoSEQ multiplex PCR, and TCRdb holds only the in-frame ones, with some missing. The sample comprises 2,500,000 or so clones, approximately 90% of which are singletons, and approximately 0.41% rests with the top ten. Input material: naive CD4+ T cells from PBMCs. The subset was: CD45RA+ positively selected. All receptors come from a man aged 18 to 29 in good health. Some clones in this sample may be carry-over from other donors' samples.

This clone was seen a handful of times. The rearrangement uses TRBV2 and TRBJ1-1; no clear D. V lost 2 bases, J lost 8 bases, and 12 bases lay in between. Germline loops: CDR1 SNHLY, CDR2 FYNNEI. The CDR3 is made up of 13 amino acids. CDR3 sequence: CASSESVQTEAFF. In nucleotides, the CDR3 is TGTGCCAGCAGTGAATCTGTACAGACAGAAGCTTTCTTT.

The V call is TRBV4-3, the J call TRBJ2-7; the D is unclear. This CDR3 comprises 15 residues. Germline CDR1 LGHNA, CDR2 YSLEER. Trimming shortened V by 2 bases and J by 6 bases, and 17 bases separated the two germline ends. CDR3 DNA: TGCGCCAGCAGCCAACCCCAGGTAGAGACTGGCGAGCAGTACTTC. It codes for CASSQPQVETGEQYF.

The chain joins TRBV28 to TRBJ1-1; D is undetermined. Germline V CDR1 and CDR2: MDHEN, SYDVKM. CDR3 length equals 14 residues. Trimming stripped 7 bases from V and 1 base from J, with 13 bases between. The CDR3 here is CASTFRPSNTEAFF. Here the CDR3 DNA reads TGTGCCAGCACTTTCCGGCCTTCGAACACTGAAGCTTTCTTT.

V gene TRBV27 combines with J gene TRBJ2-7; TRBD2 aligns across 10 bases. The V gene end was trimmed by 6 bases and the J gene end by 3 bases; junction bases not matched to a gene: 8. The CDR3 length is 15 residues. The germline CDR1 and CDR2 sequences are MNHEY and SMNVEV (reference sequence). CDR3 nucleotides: TGTGCCAGCAGAGGCATAGCGGGAGGCTTCTACGAGCAGTACTTC. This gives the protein CASRGIAGGFYEQYF.

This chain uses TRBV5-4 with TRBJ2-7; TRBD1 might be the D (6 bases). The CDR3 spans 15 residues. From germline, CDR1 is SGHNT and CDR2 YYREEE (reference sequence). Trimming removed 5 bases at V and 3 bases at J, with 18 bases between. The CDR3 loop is CASSRWGTTFYEQYF. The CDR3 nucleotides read TGTGCCAGCAGTCGGTGGGGGACAACCTTCTACGAGCAGTACTTC.

CDR3: CASSSQRGGDAGELFF. The CDR3 DNA sequence: TGTGCCAGCAGCTCCCAGCGTGGCGGAGACGCCGGGGAGCTGTTTTTT. V is TRBV5-4 and J is TRBJ2-2, with D uncertain. CDR1 is SGHNT and CDR2 is YYREEE in the germline V gene (reference sequence). V was clipped by 3 bases and J by 6 bases, with 18 bases between them. CDR3 length equals 16 residues.

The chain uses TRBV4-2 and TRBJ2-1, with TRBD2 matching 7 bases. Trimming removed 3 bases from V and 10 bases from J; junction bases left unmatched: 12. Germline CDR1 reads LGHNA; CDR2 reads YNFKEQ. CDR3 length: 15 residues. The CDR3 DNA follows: TGTGCCAGCAGCCAGCCAGCCGGCGGGAGCGTGGAGCAGTTCTTC. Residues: CASSQPAGGSVEQFF.

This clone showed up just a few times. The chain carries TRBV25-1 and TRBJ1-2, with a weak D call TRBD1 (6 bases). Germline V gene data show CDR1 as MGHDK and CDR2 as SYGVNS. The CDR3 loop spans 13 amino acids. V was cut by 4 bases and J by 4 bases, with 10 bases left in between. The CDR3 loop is CASSGTTGYGYTF. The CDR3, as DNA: TGTGCCAGCAGTGGGACGACAGGCTATGGCTACACCTTC.

The CDR3 nucleotides read TGCAGCGTCGTCAGCGGGAGGGCCCATTCATACAATGAGCAGTTCTTC. Translation: CSVVSGRAHSYNEQFF. The chain carries TRBV29-1 and TRBJ2-1, with 10 bases lining up with TRBD2. The junction had 12 bases not matched to a gene; V was cut back by 6 bases and J by 4 bases. This CDR3 spans 16 amino acids. The germline V gene encodes CDR1 SQVTM and CDR2 ANQGSEA.

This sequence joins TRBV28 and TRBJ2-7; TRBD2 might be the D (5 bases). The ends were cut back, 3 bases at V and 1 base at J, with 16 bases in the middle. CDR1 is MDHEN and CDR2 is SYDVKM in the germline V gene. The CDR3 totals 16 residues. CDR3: CASSLPRVGGSYEQYF. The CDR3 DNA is TGTGCCAGCAGTTTGCCGCGGGTAGGCGGATCCTACGAGCAGTACTTC.

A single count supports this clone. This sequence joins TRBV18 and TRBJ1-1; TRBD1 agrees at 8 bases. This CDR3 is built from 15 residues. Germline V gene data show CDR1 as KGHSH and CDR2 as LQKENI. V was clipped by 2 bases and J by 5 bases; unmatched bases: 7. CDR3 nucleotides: TGTGCCAGCTCACCAGGAAGACAGGGGTTAACTGAAGCTTTCTTT. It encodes CASSPGRQGLTEAFF.

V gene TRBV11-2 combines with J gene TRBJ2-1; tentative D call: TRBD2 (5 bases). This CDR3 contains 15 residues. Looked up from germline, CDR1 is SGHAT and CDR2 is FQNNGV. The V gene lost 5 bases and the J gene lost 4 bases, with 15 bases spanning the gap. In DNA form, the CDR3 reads TGTGCCAGCAGCCCCCTGACGGGGTCTTACAATGAGCAGTTCTTC. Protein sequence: CASSPLTGSYNEQFF.

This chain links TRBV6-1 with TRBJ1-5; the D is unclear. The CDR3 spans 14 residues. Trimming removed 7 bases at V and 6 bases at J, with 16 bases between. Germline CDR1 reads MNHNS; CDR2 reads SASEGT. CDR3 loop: CASNVGGVSQPQHF. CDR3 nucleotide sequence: TGTGCCAGCAACGTCGGCGGGGTATCTCAGCCCCAGCATTTT.

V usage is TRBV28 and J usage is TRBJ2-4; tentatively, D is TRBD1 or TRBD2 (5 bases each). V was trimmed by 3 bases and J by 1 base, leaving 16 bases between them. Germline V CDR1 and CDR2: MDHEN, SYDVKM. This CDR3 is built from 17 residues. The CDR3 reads CASSFSGIRDAKNIQYF. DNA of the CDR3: TGTGCCAGCAGTTTTTCCGGTATCAGGGACGCCAAAAACATTCAGTACTTC.

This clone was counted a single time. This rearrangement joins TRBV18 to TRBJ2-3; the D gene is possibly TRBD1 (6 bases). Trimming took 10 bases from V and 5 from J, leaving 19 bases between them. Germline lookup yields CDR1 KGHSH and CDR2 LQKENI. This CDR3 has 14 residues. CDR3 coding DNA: TGTGCCACGCGAGGGGGACCGACCGGAGATACGCAGTATTTT. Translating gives CATRGGPTGDTQYF.

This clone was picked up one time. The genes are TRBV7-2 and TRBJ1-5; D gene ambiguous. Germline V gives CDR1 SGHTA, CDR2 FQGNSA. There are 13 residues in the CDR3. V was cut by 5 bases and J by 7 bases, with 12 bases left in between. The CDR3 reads CASSPLRGQPQHF. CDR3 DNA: TGTGCCAGCAGCCCCCTCCGCGGACAGCCCCAGCATTTT.